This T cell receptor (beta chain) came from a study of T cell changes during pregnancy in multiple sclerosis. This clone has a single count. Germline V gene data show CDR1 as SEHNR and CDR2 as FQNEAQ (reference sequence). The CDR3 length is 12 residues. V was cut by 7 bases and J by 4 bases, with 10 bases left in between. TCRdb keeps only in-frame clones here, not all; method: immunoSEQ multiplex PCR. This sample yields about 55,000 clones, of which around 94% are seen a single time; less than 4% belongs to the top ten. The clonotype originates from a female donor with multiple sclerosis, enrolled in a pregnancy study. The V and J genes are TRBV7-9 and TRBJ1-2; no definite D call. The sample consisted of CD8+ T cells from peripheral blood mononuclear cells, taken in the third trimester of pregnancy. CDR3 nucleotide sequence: TGTGCCAGCACCGGTACCCTCTATGGCTACACCTTC. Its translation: CASTGTLYGYTF.